A single sample gave rise to the 9 T cell receptor beta chains below, sequenced in a study of blood T cells in healthy people across ages. A second PCR, run for roughly 7 to 11 cycles, used a sample-barcoded 5' primer plus a J-beta primer mix. A single record per CDR3 protein comes from TCRdb applying MiXCR to the 5' RACE reads. The data show about 1.4 million distinct CDR3 sequences, almost 60% seen once. Sequencing used blood. The source of these receptors is a man between 18 and 35 years old in good health.

This clonotype was counted a single time. A junction boundary mismatches the germline segment, possibly from a read error. The chain joins TRBV20-1 to TRBJ2-7, with 7 bases matching TRBD2. The germline V gene encodes CDR1 DFQATT and CDR2 SNEGSKA (reference sequence). The length of the CDR3 is 15 residues. CDR3 nucleotides: TGCAGTGCTAGAGATCAGCGGGGTAGCTCCGACGAGCAGTACTTC. It yields the protein CSARDQRGSSDEQYF.

This clonotype was counted once. This sequence joins TRBV12-3 or TRBV12-4 and TRBJ2-7; 10 bases line up with TRBD1. The ends lost 2 bases at V and 9 bases at J; junction bases unmatched: 10. CDR3 length: 15 amino acids. CDR3 nucleotide sequence: TGTGCCAGCAGTTTACTTACAGACAGGGGGCGACGGCAGTACTTC. This codes for CASSLLTDRGRRQYF.

The gene calls are TRBV6-6 and TRBJ1-5; 8 bases match TRBD1. This CDR3 is 15 amino acids long. Germline CDR1 is MNHNY and CDR2 is SVGAGI (reference sequence). The ends lost 2 bases at V and 3 bases at J; junction bases unmatched: 3. The CDR3 spells CASSYTGGYNQPQHF. The CDR3 DNA is TGTGCCAGCAGTTACACAGGGGGTTACAATCAGCCCCAGCATTTT.

This chain links TRBV5-1 with TRBJ2-1; possibly TRBD1 for D (6 bases). CDR3 size: 16 residues. The V gene lost 0 bases and the J gene lost 5 bases, with 15 bases spanning the gap. In germline, CDR1 is SGHRS, CDR2 YFSETQ. DNA of the CDR3: TGCGCCAGCAGCTTGGAGGACAGAGTTTCGGACAATGAGCAGTTCTTC. Translating gives CASSLEDRVSDNEQFF.

This clonotype was counted between two and nine times. CDR3 loop: CASRATGGANEKLFF. DNA for the CDR3: TGTGCCAGCAGAGCGACAGGGGGCGCGAATGAAAAACTGTTTTTT. The chain uses TRBV3-1 and TRBJ1-4; 10 bases line up with TRBD1. CDR3 length: 15 residues. Per the germline V gene, CDR1 is LGHDT and CDR2 is YNNKEL (reference sequence). V dropped 6 bases and J dropped 5; count of bases not matched to a gene: 6.

This clonotype appeared a few times. This chain joins TRBV29-1 and TRBJ2-7, with 9 bases fitting TRBD1. The CDR3 is 14 amino acids. V gave up 6 bases and J gave up 6 bases; unmatched junction bases: 12. From germline, CDR1 is SQVTM and CDR2 ANQGSEA. The CDR3 region is CSVSPGTGWLEQYF. As DNA, the CDR3 is TGCAGCGTCTCCCCGGGGACAGGGTGGCTCGAGCAGTACTTC.

This chain connects TRBV2 to TRBJ2-3; the match to TRBD1 covers 10 bases. Losses at the gene ends were 7 bases for V and 5 bases for J; bases not matched to a gene: 9. This CDR3 is 15 amino acids long. In germline, CDR1 is SNHLY, CDR2 FYNNEI. CDR3 in amino acids: CASNQRTGGEDTQYF. In nucleotides, the CDR3 is TGTGCCAGCAATCAAAGGACAGGGGGTGAAGATACGCAGTATTTT.

V and J are TRBV27 and TRBJ2-7; tentatively, D is TRBD2 (5 bases). Germline CDR1 and CDR2: MNHEY and SMNVEV (reference sequence). Trimming shortened V by 5 bases and J by 5 bases, and 19 bases separated the two germline ends. This CDR3 comprises 15 residues. The CDR3 DNA sequence: TGTGCCAGCAGTCCCCTAGGCCTGTCGGGGAACGAGCAGTACTTC. Protein sequence: CASSPLGLSGNEQYF.

The rearrangement joins TRBV30 to TRBJ2-7; D is ambiguous. The V end lost 2 bases, the J end lost 1 base, and 12 bases lay between the germline ends. Germline values: CDR1 GTSNPN, CDR2 SVGIG (reference sequence). There are 14 residues in the CDR3. CDR3 bases: TGTGCCTGGAGTTCCCAGTCGGTATCCTACGAGCAGTACTTC. Translated, it gives CAWSSQSVSYEQYF.